This T cell receptor beta chain was found in a study of blood T cell repertoires in COVID-19. Overall study: Samples taken during acute and convalescent COVID-19 were collected in the United States, Italy and Spain. In each case, the material was cDNA or gDNA derived from T cells, B-cell-depleted T cells, or PBMCs.

This CDR3 has 17 residues. V gave up 1 base and J gave up 7 bases; unmatched junction bases: 9. CDR1 and CDR2 (germline): SGDLS, YYNGEE. Original methodology: Reference gene primer amplification gave nucleated cell count estimates. Measured with immunoSEQ multiplex PCR; TCRdb has only the in-frame clones, and not every one. D and trimming were read from the DNA, whereas the V and J calls and clone size are those reported in that table. Here the sample spans 200,000 to 300,000 clones, roughly nine tenths being singletons. The sample consisted of peripheral blood. The chain couples TRBV9 to TRBJ2-1; the match to TRBD2 covers 12 bases. The clonotype was recovered from a man in his 60s who had recovered from COVID-19. DNA for the CDR3: TGTGCCAGCAGCGTACTAGCGGGGGGGCCGGGACAGAATGAGCAGTTCTTC. Its protein is CASSVLAGGPGQNEQFF.